This TCR beta chain was retrieved from a study of T cell repertoires in cytomegalovirus infection (dated by TCRdb to about 2019). Study-level background: Alongside well-studied HLA-B-restricted epitopes, the peptide stimulations were aimed at recently identified HLA-C-restricted CMV epitopes, whose presentation resists viral immunomodulation. Donor HLA type was relevant to the analysis, as public TCR beta signatures indicated carriage of CMV infection together with the matching HLA type. Study-wide findings and limitations: In the ex vivo response, HLA-C-restricted CMV-specific TCR beta clonotypes were dominant, and in two of eight donors the single most frequent clonotype came from this HLA-C-restricted group. Cumulative frequency of public TCR beta family members discriminated carriers of CMV infection plus the relevant HLA type in this cohort and an independent roughly 330-donor cohort.

The sample was run on an Illumina HiSeq 1500. The public reads were quality trimmed at Q25 with fastp and then assembled into clones with MiXCR by TCRdb, keeping productive beta chains. Merged by CDR3 protein, the rows form single entries marked with the most common genes and DNA. This sample has a few hundred thousand distinct CDR3 sequences in its table, and about 33% of those were observed once. The top ten clones comprise around a sixth of the sample. This sample's treatment or condition label indicates: in vitro stimulation with specific CMV peptide epitopes to enrich CMV-specific T cells. In the case of this clonotype: The clone's antigen remains unknown. No clone much larger than this one lies a single base away; base qualities are absent.

The germline V gene supplies CDR1 MNHEY and CDR2 SVGEGT. Including cysteine and phenylalanine, the CDR3 has 12 amino acids. CDR3 DNA only is kept here, 36 bases in frame from base 1. V and J lose 2 bases and 14 bases, and a span of 14 bases separates them. The material sequenced was cultured PBMCs, taken from culture after CMV antigen stimulation. The chain was built from TRBV6-2 or TRBV6-3 and TRBJ2-3; the D gene assignment is ambiguous. The TCR originated in a human donor in good health (CMV status not recorded). Some clones in this sample may be carry-over from other donors' samples. This receptor has the CDR3 CASSYATPVTYF. The nucleotides are TGTGCCAGCAGTTACGCCACCCCTGTAACGTATTTT.